These 19 T cell receptor beta chains originate from one sample sequenced in a study of blood T cell repertoires in COVID-19. The protocol was immunoSEQ multiplex PCR, while the TCRdb copy is restricted to in-frame clones and leaves out a portion. The sample has hundreds of thousands of clones; about 89% are singletons. The sequencing sample was made of peripheral blood. Receptors were obtained from a woman between 40 and 55 years old who had recovered from COVID-19.

The CDR3 region is CASSWIRDYRNTGELFF. CDR3 in DNA: TGTGCCAGCAGCTGGATCCGGGACTACCGAAACACCGGGGAGCTGTTTTTT. The rearrangement links TRBV5-8 to TRBJ2-2, with TRBD2 identical over 7 bases. Per the germline V gene, CDR1 is SGHTS and CDR2 is YDEGEE. The V segment lost 3 bases and the J segment 2 bases; nucleotides outside the gene matches: 10. The CDR3 runs to 17 residues.

The chain employs TRBV4-2 and TRBJ2-5; 14 bases are a match to TRBD2. J gave up 4 bases and V 4 bases, and 5 bases lay outside the gene matches. CDR3 size: 16 residues. Germline CDR1 reads LGHNA; CDR2 reads YNFKEQ. CDR3 region: CASSPLTSGGGETQYF. DNA of the CDR3: TGTGCCAGCAGCCCCTTGACTAGCGGGGGGGGAGAGACCCAGTACTTC.

The CDR3 nucleotides read TGTGCCAGCAGCCAAGGGGGGACAGGCGGCATTCAGTACTTC. Residues: CASSQGGTGGIQYF. The chain is built from TRBV3-1 (or the pseudogene TRBV3-2) and TRBJ2-4, with 8 bases identical to TRBD1. The ends lost 1 base at V and 9 bases at J; junction bases unmatched: 5. Germline V gives CDR1 LGHDT, CDR2 YNNKEL (reference sequence). This CDR3 spans 14 amino acids.

This chain connects TRBV25-1 to TRBJ2-1, with TRBD1 matching 7 bases. V was clipped by 5 bases and J by 5 bases; unmatched bases: 9. CDR1 is MGHDK, CDR2 SYGVNS, per germline. The CDR3 length is 15 residues. The CDR3: CASSPPGTVDNEQFF. The CDR3 region has the DNA TGTGCCAGCAGTCCCCCCGGGACAGTCGACAATGAGCAGTTCTTC.

V usage is TRBV7-8 and J usage is TRBJ1-1; D perhaps matches TRBD1 (5 bases). The CDR3 length is 16 residues. Looked up from germline, CDR1 is SGHVS and CDR2 is FQNEAQ. V gave up 5 bases and J gave up 1 base, with 17 bases separating them. Here the CDR3 reads CASSPTVGSPNTEAFF. Written as DNA, the CDR3 is TGTGCCAGCAGCCCGACAGTTGGGTCCCCGAACACTGAAGCTTTCTTT.

The gene calls are TRBV11-2 and TRBJ2-2; D perhaps matches TRBD1 (6 bases). V dropped 6 bases and J dropped 7 bases, with 21 bases sitting between them. Looked up from germline, CDR1 is SGHAT and CDR2 is FQNNGV. This CDR3 is built from 16 residues. This CDR3 is CASSGPPRGAGGELFF. DNA for the CDR3: TGTGCCAGCAGTGGTCCCCCCAGGGGCGCGGGCGGGGAGCTGTTTTTT.

The V call is TRBV24-1, the J call TRBJ1-2; no firm D call. V was shortened by 4 bases and J by 3 bases, with 11 bases between the two germline ends. The CDR3 totals 14 residues. Germline V gives CDR1 KGHDR, CDR2 SFDVKD. CDR3 loop: CATSDSRGDYGYTF. CDR3 nucleotides: TGTGCCACCAGTGACTCCCGGGGAGACTATGGCTACACCTTC.

V is TRBV6-2 or TRBV6-3 and J is TRBJ2-7, with D possibly TRBD1 on 6 matching bases. In germline, CDR1 is MNHEY, CDR2 SVGEGT. The CDR3 runs to 15 residues. Trimming stripped 6 bases from V and 2 bases from J, with 17 bases between. The CDR3 loop reads CASSLFGGGAYEQYF. In DNA, the CDR3 is TGTGCCAGCAGCCTATTTGGGGGCGGCGCCTACGAGCAGTACTTC.

The chain recombines TRBV5-1 with TRBJ1-3, with D maybe TRBD1 (6 bases). Trimming removed 4 bases from V and 1 base from J, with 9 bases in between. This CDR3 has 14 amino acids. CDR1 SGHRS and CDR2 YFSETQ come from the germline V gene. The CDR3 sequence: CASSVQGSGNTIYF. The CDR3, as DNA: TGCGCCAGCAGCGTTCAGGGGTCTGGAAACACCATATATTTT.

This chain uses TRBV7-8 with TRBJ1-2; the D gene is possibly TRBD1 (5 bases). Trimming shortened V by 5 bases and J by 3 bases, and 16 bases separated the two germline ends. Germline CDR1 is SGHVS and CDR2 is FQNEAQ. This CDR3 spans 15 amino acids. CDR3 protein: CASSTRVGGDYGYTF. CDR3 sequence (DNA): TGTGCCAGCAGCACAAGGGTGGGGGGAGACTATGGCTACACCTTC.

The rearrangement joins TRBV7-8 to TRBJ1-1; a possible D gene is TRBD1 (5 bases). CDR3 length: 17 amino acids. V lost 5 bases, J lost 2 bases, and 21 bases lay in between. The germline CDR1 and CDR2 sequences are SGHVS and FQNEAQ. CDR3 DNA sequence: TGTGCCAGCAGCACCGCGCCGTTCAGGGACTTAAACACTGAAGCTTTCTTT. This encodes CASSTAPFRDLNTEAFF.

This chain joins TRBV10-1 and TRBJ2-2, with D possibly TRBD1 on 6 matching bases. The CDR3 spans 14 residues. Per germline, CDR1 WNHNN and CDR2 SYGVQD (reference sequence). V was cut by 6 bases and J by 6 bases, with 14 bases left in between. The CDR3 here is CASRPHRVSGELFF. CDR3 nucleotides: TGCGCCAGCAGGCCCCACAGGGTGTCCGGGGAGCTGTTTTTT.

The gene calls are TRBV7-6 and TRBJ2-7, with TRBD2 as a possible D gene (6 bases). V dropped 4 bases and J dropped 3 bases, with 16 bases sitting between them. The CDR3 length is 15 residues. From germline, CDR1 is SGHVS and CDR2 FNYEAQ. CDR3 loop: CASSSGNGGGYEQYF. The CDR3 coding sequence is TGTGCCAGCAGCTCAGGCAACGGGGGAGGCTACGAGCAGTACTTC. Based on the CDR3 plus reference TRBV7-6 and TRBJ2-7, the full variable domain is GAGVSQSPRYKVTKRGQDVALRCDPISGHVSLYWYRQALGQGPEFLTYFNYEAQQDKSGLPNDRFSAERPEGSISTLTIQRTEQRDSAMYRCASSSGNGGGYEQYFGPGTRLTVT.

This clone was picked up one time. V and J are TRBV24-1 and TRBJ2-5; possibly TRBD2 for D (7 bases). Germline CDR1 is KGHDR and CDR2 is SFDVKD. Between the trimmed V and J ends, which lost 2 bases and 4 bases, there was a span of 16 bases. This CDR3 is 16 amino acids long. The CDR3 DNA reads as TGTGCCACCAGTGATTCGGGGGGCCAAGGGAGAGAGACCCAGTACTTC. Its protein is CATSDSGGQGRETQYF.

The chain recombines TRBV6-5 with TRBJ2-7, with 8 bases fitting TRBD1. V gave up 6 bases and J gave up 3 bases; unmatched junction bases: 4. Looked up from germline, CDR1 is MNHEY and CDR2 is SVGAGI. The CDR3 extends over 13 amino acids. The CDR3 sequence: CASSLGTGYEQYF. Written as DNA, the CDR3 is TGTGCCAGCAGCCTAGGGACAGGCTACGAGCAGTACTTC.

V usage is TRBV7-3 and J usage is TRBJ2-2; maybe TRBD2 (5 bases). V lost 5 bases and J lost 7, with 17 bases in between. The germline V gene encodes CDR1 SGHTA and CDR2 FQGTGA. This CDR3 is built from 15 residues. The CDR3 reads CASSPGPPAGGELFF. The CDR3, as DNA: TGTGCCAGCAGCCCCGGGCCCCCCGCGGGCGGGGAGCTGTTTTTT.

The chain links TRBV2 to TRBJ2-7; D is possibly TRBD1 (6 bases). Germline loops: CDR1 SNHLY, CDR2 FYNNEI. V was cut by 7 bases and J by 5 bases, with 21 bases left in between. This CDR3 has 15 residues. The CDR3 loop reads CASNEQGRISHEQYF. Here the CDR3 DNA reads TGTGCCAGCAACGAACAGGGTAGGATATCCCACGAGCAGTACTTC.

V and J are TRBV7-9 and TRBJ1-4, with TRBD1 matching 7 bases. This CDR3 is built from 16 residues. The germline V gene encodes CDR1 SEHNR and CDR2 FQNEAQ (reference sequence). Trimming cost V 5 bases and J 0 bases; bases outside gene matches: 6. CDR3 coding DNA: TGTGCCAGCAGCGCGGGACAGACCCCAACTAATGAAAAACTGTTTTTT. Translation gives CASSAGQTPTNEKLFF.

The rearrangement joins TRBV7-6 to TRBJ2-1, with 12 positions matching TRBD2. The germline V gene has CDR1 SGHVS and CDR2 FNYEAQ. Trimming cost V 2 bases and J 3 bases; bases outside gene matches: 5. The CDR3 is 17 amino acids. DNA for the CDR3: TGTGCCAGCAGCTTAAGACTAGCGGGGGAAAACTACAATGAGCAGTTCTTC. Residues: CASSLRLAGENYNEQFF.